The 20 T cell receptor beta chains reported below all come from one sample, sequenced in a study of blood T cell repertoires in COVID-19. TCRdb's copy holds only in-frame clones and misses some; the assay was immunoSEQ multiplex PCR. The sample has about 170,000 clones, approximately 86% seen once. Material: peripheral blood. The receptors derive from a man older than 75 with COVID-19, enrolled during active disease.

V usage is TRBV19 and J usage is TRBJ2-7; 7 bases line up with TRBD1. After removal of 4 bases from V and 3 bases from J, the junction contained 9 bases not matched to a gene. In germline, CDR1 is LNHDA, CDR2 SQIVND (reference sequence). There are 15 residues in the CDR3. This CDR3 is CASSTPTGNFYEQYF. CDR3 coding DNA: TGTGCCAGTAGTACCCCGACAGGGAATTTCTACGAGCAGTACTTC.

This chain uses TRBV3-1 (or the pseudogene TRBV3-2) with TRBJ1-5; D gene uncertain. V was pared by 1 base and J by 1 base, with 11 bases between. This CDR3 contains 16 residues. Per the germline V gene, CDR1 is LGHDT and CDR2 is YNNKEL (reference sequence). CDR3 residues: CASSQGKRLSNQPQHF. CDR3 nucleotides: TGTGCCAGCAGCCAAGGCAAAAGACTAAGCAATCAGCCCCAGCATTTT.

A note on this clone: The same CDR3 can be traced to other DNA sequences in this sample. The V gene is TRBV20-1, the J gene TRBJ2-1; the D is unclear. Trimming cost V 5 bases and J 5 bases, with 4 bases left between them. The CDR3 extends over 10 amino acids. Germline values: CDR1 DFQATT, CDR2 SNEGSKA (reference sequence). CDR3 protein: CSAYNNEQFF. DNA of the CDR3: TGCAGTGCTTACAACAATGAGCAGTTCTTC.

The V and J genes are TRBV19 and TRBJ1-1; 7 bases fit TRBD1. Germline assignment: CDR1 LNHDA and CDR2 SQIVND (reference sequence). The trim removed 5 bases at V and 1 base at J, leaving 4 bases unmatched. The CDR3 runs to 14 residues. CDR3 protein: CASSFAGGNTEAFF. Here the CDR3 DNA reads TGTGCCAGTAGTTTCGCAGGGGGGAACACTGAAGCTTTCTTT.

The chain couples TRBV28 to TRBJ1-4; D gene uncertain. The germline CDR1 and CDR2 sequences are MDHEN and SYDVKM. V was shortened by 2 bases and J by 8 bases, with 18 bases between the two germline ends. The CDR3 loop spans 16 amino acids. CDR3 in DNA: TGTGCCAGCAGTTTAACCCGCCCTCGCCTGGCCGAAAAACTGTTTTTT. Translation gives CASSLTRPRLAEKLFF.

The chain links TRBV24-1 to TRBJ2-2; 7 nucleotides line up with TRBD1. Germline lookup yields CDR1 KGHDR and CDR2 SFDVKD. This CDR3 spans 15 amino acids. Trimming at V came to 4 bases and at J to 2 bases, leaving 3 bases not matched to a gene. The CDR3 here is CATSDTGVNTGELFF. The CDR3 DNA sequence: TGTGCCACCAGTGACACAGGGGTAAACACCGGGGAGCTGTTTTTT.

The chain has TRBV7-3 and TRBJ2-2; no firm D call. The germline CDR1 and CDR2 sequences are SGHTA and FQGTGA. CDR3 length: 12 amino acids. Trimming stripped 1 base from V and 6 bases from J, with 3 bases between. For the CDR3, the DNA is TGTGCCAGCAGCTTAAGAGCCGGGGAGCTGTTTTTT. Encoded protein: CASSLRAGELFF.

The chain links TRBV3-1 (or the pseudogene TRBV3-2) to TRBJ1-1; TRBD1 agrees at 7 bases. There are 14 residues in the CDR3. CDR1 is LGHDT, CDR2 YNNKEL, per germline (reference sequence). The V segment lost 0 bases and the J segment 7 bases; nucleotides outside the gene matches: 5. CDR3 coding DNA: TGTGCCAGCAGCCAAGAGGACAGGTGGGGTGAAGCTTTCTTT. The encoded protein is CASSQEDRWGEAFF.

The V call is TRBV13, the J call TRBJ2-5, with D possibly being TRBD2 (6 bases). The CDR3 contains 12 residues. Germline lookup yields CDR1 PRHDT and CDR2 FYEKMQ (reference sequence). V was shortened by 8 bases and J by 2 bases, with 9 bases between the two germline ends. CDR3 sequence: CASQRGQETQYF. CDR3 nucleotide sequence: TGTGCCAGCCAACGGGGGCAAGAGACCCAGTACTTC.

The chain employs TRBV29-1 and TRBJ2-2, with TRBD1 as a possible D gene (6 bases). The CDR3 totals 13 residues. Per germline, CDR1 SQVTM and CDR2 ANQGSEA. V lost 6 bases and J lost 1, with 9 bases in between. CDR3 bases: TGCAGCGTCGACAGGATGAACACCGGGGAGCTGTTTTTT. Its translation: CSVDRMNTGELFF.

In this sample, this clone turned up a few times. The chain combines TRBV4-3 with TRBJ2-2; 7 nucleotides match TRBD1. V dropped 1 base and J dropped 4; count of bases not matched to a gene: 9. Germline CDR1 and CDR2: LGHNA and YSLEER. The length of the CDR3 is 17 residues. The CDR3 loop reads CASSQGARGLTTGELFF. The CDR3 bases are TGCGCCAGCAGCCAAGGGGCGAGGGGGCTAACCACCGGGGAGCTGTTTTTT.

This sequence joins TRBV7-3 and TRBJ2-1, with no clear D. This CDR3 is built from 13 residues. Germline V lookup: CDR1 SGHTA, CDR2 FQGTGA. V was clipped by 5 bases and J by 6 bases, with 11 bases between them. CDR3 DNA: TGTGCCAGCAGCCCCGTGGCGGCCAATGAGCAGTTCTTC. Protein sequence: CASSPVAANEQFF.

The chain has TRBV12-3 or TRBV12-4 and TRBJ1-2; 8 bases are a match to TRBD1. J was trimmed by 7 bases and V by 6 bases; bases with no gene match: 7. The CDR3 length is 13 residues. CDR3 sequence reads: CASSRQGFSGYTF. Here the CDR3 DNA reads TGTGCCAGCAGCAGACAGGGGTTTAGTGGCTACACCTTC.

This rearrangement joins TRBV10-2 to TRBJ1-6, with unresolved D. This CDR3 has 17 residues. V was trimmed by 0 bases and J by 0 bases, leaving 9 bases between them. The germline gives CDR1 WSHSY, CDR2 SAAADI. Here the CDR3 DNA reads TGCGCCAGCAGTGAGTCGACGGGAAGCTCCTATAATTCACCCCTCCACTTT. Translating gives CASSESTGSSYNSPLHF.

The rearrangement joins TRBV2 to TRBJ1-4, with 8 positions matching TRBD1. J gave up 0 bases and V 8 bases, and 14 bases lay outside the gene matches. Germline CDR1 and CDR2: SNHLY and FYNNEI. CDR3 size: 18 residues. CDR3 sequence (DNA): TGTGCCAGCCAAAAGCTCCGGGACAGGCATGCAACTAATGAAAAACTGTTTTTT. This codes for CASQKLRDRHATNEKLFF.

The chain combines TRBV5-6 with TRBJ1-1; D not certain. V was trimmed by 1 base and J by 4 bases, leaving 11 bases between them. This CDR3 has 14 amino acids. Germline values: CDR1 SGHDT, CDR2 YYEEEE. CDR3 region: CASSLNLPPTEAFF. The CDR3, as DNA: TGTGCCAGCAGCTTGAATCTACCCCCCACTGAAGCTTTCTTT.

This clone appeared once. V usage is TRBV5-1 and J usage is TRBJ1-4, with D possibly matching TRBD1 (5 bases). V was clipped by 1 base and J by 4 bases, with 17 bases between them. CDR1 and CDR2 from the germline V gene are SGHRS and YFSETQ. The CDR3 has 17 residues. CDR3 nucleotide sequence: TGCGCCAGCAGCTTGCGGCAGGGTAGCCACTATAATGAAAAACTGTTTTTT. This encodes CASSLRQGSHYNEKLFF.

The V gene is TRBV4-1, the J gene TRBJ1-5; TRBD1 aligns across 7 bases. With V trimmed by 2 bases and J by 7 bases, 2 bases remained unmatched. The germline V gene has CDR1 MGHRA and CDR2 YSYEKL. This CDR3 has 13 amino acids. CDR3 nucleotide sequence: TGCGCCAGCAGCCAAAACAGGGGACAGCCCCAGCATTTT. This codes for CASSQNRGQPQHF.

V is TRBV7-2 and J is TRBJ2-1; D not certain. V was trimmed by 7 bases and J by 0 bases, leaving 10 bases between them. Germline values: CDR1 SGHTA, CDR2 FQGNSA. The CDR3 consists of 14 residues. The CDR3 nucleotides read TGTGCCAGCACCCTCGGGTTCTCCTACAATGAGCAGTTCTTC. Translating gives CASTLGFSYNEQFF.

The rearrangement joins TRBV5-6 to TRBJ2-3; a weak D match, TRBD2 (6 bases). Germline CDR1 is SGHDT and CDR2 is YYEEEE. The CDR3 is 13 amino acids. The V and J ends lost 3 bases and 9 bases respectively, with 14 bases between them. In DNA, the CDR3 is TGTGCCAGCAGCTCCCTGGGGGGTGGAACGCAGTATTTT. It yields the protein CASSSLGGGTQYF.